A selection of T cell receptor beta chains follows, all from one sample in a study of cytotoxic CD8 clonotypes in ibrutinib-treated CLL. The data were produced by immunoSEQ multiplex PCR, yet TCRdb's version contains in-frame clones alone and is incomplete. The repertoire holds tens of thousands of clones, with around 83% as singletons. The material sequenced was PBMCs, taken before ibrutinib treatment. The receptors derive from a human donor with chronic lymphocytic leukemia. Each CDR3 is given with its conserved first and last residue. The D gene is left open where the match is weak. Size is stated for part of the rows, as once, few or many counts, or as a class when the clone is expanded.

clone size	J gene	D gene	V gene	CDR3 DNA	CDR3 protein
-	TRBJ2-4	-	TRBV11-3	TGTGCCAGCAGCTTATCCCAGGGTTTATCCAAAAACATTCAGTACTTC	CASSLSQGLSKNIQYF
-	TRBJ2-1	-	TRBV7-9	TGTGCCAGCAGCCCCGCTCCTAATGAGCAGTTCTTC	CASSPAPNEQFF
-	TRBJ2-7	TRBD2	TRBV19	TGTGCCAGTAGGACGGGCGGTAGCGGGAGGTTAGGCAACGAGCAGTACTTC	CASRTGGSGRLGNEQYF
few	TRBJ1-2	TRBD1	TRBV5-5	TGTGCCAGCACCCCGGGACAGGGGGCGAACTATGGCTACACCTTC	CASTPGQGANYGYTF
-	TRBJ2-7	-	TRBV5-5	TGTGCCAGCAGCTTGGGGCTGGAGGGGGAGCAGTACTTC	CASSLGLEGEQYF
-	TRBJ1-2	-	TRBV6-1	TGTGCCAGCAAGGAGGGAGTATTCTTTAAGTATGGCTACACCTTC	CASKEGVFFKYGYTF
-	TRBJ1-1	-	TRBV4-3	TGCGCCAGCAGCCAAGTTCGGGCTCTGAACACTGAAGCTTTCTTT	CASSQVRALNTEAFF
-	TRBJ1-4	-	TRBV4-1	TGCGCCAGCAGCCAAGATCTACGGGACCGGGGGTTTTTT	CASSQDLRDRGFF
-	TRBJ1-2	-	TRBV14	TGTGCCAGCAGCCAAGAGGCCCCTGCGGGGCACGGCTACACCTTC	CASSQEAPAGHGYTF
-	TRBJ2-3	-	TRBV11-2	TGTGCCAGCAGCTGGAGGGCCCTGGAGCAGTATTTT	CASSWRALEQYF
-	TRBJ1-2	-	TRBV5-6	TGTGCCAGCAGTCCAATCTCCAGAAATGATGATGGCTACACCTTC	CASSPISRNDDGYTF
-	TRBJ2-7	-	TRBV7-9	TGTGCCAGCACGTCGGCGGACTCCTACGAGCAGTACTTC	CASTSADSYEQYF
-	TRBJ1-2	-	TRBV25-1	TGTGCCAGCACCAGATCCGGGACCCTGCATGGCTACACCTTC	CASTRSGTLHGYTF
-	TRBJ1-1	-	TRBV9	TGTGCCAGCAGCGTAGTCGGGGGTAACACTGAAGCTTTCTTT	CASSVVGGNTEAFF
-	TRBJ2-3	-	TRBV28	TGTGCCAGCCGGAGGAGCACAGATACGCAGTATTTT	CASRRSTDTQYF
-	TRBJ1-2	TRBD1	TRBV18	TGTGCCAGCTCATCCGGGACAGACTTTTATGGCTACACCTTC	CASSSGTDFYGYTF
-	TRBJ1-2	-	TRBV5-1	TGCGCCAGCAGCTTGGATTGGAGTTTAGCTAACTATGGCTACACCTTC	CASSLDWSLANYGYTF